The TCR beta chain described here comes from a study of blood T cells in healthy people across ages. Whole-study results and caveats: Changes in expanded clonotypes were possibly confounded, as the CMV status of donors was unknown. Relative to aged donors, long-lived donors carried more naive CD4+ cells and displayed higher diversity.

For the second PCR, which ran for about 7 to 11 cycles, a sample-barcoded 5' primer and a J-beta primer mix were used. TCRdb recomputed calls from the 5' RACE reads with MiXCR, one row per CDR3 protein. The data contain 550,000 to 650,000 distinct CDR3 sequences, roughly a quarter of them singletons. This clonotype turned up a few times. Its target is unknown. The CDR3 has 13 residues. The V and J ends lost 5 bases and 11 bases respectively, with 16 bases between them. This same sample was also taken into another study, of T cells of mothers and their children. As that report states: RNA that had been extracted went wholly into cDNA synthesis, at roughly 1.5 ug per 15 ul. The second PCR used the M1S primer, and this primer added sample barcodes and 2-4 random nucleotides.

Material: blood. V usage is TRBV12-3 or TRBV12-4 and J usage is TRBJ1-5; the D gene is possibly TRBD1 (6 bases). The source of this sequence is a boy between 2 and 15 years old in good health. CDR3 sequence (DNA): TGTGCCAGCAGTCCCTCTTCGGGGGCCGCCCAGCATTTT. It is translated as CASSPSSGAAQHF.